This T cell receptor (beta chain) was obtained from a study of T cells in Graves' hyperthyroidism and ophthalmopathy (dated by TCRdb to the late 2010s). Some background on the complete study: Peripheral blood samples were taken at the time of initial diagnosis, prior to any treatment. Once sampling was done, hyperthyroidism patients were given methimazole at a starting dose of 30 mg daily, whereas ophthalmopathy patients were given high-dose intravenous methylprednisolone. The 75 to 100 discovery patients were divided at random into training and test sets in a 7:3 ratio. In addition, the study compared T-cell repertoires in thyroid tissue and in blood from five or six Graves' hyperthyroidism patients. The paper describes TCR Vbeta CDR3 sequencing of 135 peripheral blood samples, made up of around 41 ophthalmopathy patients, around 73 hyperthyroidism patients and 17 progressor patients. TCR V-J signatures able to tell the groups apart were searched for in a discovery cohort of 100 patients, of whom about 40 had Graves' ophthalmopathy and 55 to 65 had stable Graves' hyperthyroidism. Whether ophthalmopathy could be predicted prospectively was tested in an independent validation cohort made up of 18 to 20 hyperthyroidism patients plus 17 patients who later progressed to ophthalmopathy.

This clonotype was recorded many times. Its binding antigen is unknown. One base away there is no much larger clone; base qualities are not given. Graves' hyperthyroidism was defined as stable when no progression to ophthalmopathy occurred over 18 months of follow-up. Hyperthyroidism patients were aged 18 to 65 years and newly diagnosed, with disease duration of less than 2 months. Exclusion was applied to patients with uncontrolled infections, other autoimmune diseases, pregnancy or lactation. Diagnoses relied on clinical symptoms, serum thyroxine and TRAb, thyroid ultrasound and orbital computed tomography. Ficoll-Paque density gradient centrifugation was used to isolate PBMCs from about 10 ml of fresh peripheral blood. Trizol reagent was used to extract total RNA, and RNA quality was then checked on an Agilent 2100 Bioanalyzer. CDR1 and CDR2 are read off the germline V gene as SGHTA and FQGNSA. At the junction V is shortened by 4 bases and J by 0 bases, with 9 bases in between. The CDR3 has 14 amino acids, counting the end cysteine and phenylalanine. Only CDR3 DNA remains: 42 bases, in frame from the first base.

TCR beta CDR3 regions were amplified from RNA transcripts. The first round of RT-PCR for the TCR CDR3 was performed with the HTBI primer set and the Qiagen OneStep RT-PCR kit. Libraries were constructed in a second round of multiplex PCR, after which size selection and purification were performed. Paired-end sequencing of the libraries was performed with 100 bp reads on an Illumina HiSeq2000. The authors' analysis ran thus. SOAPnuke was used to process the raw data, throwing out any read that contained adapters or uncalled bases, had a mean Phred below 15, or lacked an exact constant-primer or identifier match. COPE v1.2.5 was used to merge high-quality paired reads, and clonotypes were defined as unique nucleotide sequences. MiTCR v1.1 was used to align clonotypes to the IMGT TRBV, TRBD and TRBJ reference segments. The analysis was restricted to V-J combinations with a frequency above 0.0001, which together covered 99% to 99.2% of the repertoires. The TCS score was defined as F50 (clonal expansion) divided by E x V (chaos), with BLOSUM62-based TCRdist calculated between CDR3 peptides within each V-J. Welch's t-statistics and random forest reduced around 520 V-J features to 10 to 15, which were used in a naive Bayes classifier (R e1071). The Morisita-Horn index was used to measure how similar the thyroid and blood repertoires were. In-frame beta chains were kept once TCRdb had trimmed the public reads at Q25 with fastp and called clones with MiXCR. Rows are unified per CDR3 protein, each entry keeping the most common DNA and genes. V and J calls and clone size were set by TCRdb, not the authors. Across this sample there are hundreds of thousands of distinct CDR3 sequences, with 38% seen only once. Of the sample, approximately 8.7% falls within the top ten clones.

General conclusions and limits of the study: No statistical method was used to fix the sample size in advance, and group allocation was not hidden from the investigators. In validation, the model predicted progression to ophthalmopathy with approximately 69% sensitivity and 72.22% specificity, a median of approximately 6.7 months before onset. Most expanded thyroid clonotypes (frequency above 0.001) were also found in blood, which suggests that blood repertoires may mirror thyroid immune responses. In cross-validation, a model built on a 13 V-J signature told ophthalmopathy apart from stable hyperthyroidism with approximately 91% sensitivity and roughly 83% specificity, and in testing the same model reached 80%/75%.

This receptor chain uses TRBV7-2 and TRBJ1-1; no D gene call is confident. This TCR came from a man younger than 30 with Graves' hyperthyroidism. Sequenced: blood. The CDR3 protein: CASSSRAVNTEAFF. The DNA is as follows: TGTGCCAGCAGCTCCCGTGCGGTGAACACTGAAGCTTTCTTT.